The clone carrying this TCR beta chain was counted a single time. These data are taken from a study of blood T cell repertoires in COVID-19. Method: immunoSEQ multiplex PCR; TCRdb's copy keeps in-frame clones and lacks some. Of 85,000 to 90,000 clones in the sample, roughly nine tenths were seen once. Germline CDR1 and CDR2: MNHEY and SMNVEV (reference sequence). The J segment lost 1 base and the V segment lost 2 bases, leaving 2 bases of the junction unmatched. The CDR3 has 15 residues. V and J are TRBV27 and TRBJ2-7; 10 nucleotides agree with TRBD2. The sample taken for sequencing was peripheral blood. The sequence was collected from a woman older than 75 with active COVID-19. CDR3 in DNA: TGTGCCAGCAGTTTACTAGCGGGAGCATCCTACGAGCAGTACTTC. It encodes CASSLLAGASYEQYF.